This T cell receptor (beta chain) was retrieved from a study of blood T cell repertoires in COVID-19. As for the study in general: Sources were T cells, B-cell-depleted T cells, or PBMCs; the material itself was cDNA or gDNA.

V was trimmed by 4 bases and J by 5 bases, leaving 12 bases between them. The CDR3 length is 14 residues. Per the germline V gene, CDR1 is ENHRY and CDR2 is SYGVKD. Original data processing: By means of reference gene primer amplification, nucleated cell counts were estimated. Method: immunoSEQ multiplex PCR; TCRdb's copy keeps in-frame clones and lacks some. V, J and clone size derive from that table, while D and trimming were established from the DNA sequence. The sample yields about 180,000 clones, about 80% seen once. The clonotype comes from a human donor in a cohort sampled during active COVID-19. The sequenced sample consisted of peripheral blood. The chain recombines TRBV10-3 with TRBJ2-4; perhaps TRBD1 as D (7 bases). The CDR3 DNA is TGTGCCATCAGTGGCGGGGACAGTCAAAACATTCAGTACTTC. Translated: CAISGGDSQNIQYF.